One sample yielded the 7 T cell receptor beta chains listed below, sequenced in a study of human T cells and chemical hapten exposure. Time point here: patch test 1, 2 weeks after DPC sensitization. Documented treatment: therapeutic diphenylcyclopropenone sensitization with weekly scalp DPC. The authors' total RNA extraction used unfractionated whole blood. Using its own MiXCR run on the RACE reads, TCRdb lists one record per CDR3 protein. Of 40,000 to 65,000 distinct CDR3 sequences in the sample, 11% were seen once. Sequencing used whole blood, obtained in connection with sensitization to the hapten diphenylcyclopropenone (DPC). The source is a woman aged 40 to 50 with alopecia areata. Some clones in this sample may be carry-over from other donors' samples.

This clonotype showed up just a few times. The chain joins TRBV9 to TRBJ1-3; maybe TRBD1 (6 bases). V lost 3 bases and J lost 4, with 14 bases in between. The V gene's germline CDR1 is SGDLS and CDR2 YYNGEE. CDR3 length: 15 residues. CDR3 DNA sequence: TGTGCCAGCAGCGCCGGACAGCGAAACGGAAACACCATATATTTT. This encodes CASSAGQRNGNTIYF.

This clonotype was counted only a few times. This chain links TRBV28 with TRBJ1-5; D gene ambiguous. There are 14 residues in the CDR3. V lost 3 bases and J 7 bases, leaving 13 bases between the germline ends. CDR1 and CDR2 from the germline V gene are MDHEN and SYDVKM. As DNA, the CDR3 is TGTGCCAGCAGTTTTCCCCCTAACGGCCAGCCCCAGCATTTT. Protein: CASSFPPNGQPQHF.

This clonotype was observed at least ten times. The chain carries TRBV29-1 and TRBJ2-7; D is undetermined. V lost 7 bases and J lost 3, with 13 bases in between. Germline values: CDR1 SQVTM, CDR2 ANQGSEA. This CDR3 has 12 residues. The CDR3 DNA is TGCAGCGGTGCGCTCGCGAACTACGAGCAGTACTTC. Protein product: CSGALANYEQYF.

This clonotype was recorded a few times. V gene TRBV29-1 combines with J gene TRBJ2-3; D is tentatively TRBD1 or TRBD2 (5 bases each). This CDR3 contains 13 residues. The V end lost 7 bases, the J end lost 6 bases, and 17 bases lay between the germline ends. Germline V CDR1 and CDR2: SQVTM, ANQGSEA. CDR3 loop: CSATPGRGDTQYF. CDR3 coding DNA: TGCAGCGCTACTCCGGGGCGCGGGGATACGCAGTATTTT.

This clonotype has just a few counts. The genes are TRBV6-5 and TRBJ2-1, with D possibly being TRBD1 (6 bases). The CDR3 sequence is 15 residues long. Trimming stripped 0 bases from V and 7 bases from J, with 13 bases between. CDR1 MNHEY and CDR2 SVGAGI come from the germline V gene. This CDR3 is CASSYSAGVSNEQFF. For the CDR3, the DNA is TGTGCCAGCAGTTACTCGGCAGGGGTTAGTAATGAGCAGTTCTTC.

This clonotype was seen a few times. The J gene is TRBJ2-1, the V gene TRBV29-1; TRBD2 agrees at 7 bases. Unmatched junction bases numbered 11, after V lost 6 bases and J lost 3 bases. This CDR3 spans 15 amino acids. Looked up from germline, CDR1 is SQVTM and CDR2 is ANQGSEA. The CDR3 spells CSVVPLALGYNEQFF. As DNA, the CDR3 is TGCAGCGTCGTCCCACTAGCGCTCGGCTACAATGAGCAGTTCTTC.

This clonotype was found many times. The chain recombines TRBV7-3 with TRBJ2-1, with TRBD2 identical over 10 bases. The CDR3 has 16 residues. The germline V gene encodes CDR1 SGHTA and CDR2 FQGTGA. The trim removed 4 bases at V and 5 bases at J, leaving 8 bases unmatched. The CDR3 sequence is CASSSRAGGINNEQFF. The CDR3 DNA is TGTGCCAGCAGCTCTAGAGCGGGAGGGATTAACAATGAGCAGTTCTTC.